The 29 T cell receptor beta chains given below trace back to one sample, sequenced in a study of blood T cell repertoires in COVID-19. Using immunoSEQ multiplex PCR, the repertoire was profiled, and TCRdb retains in-frame clones only, with some absent. The table lists approximately 94,000 clones, about 90% of them singletons, with around 7.2% in the top ten. The specimen was peripheral blood. All receptors come from a man aged 25 to 40 in a cohort sampled during active COVID-19.

Comment on this clone: The junction and the germline gene differ at one end; a read error may be behind it. This chain joins TRBV10-3 and TRBJ1-6, with TRBD1 matching 7 bases. The CDR3 consists of 15 residues. Germline CDR1 and CDR2: ENHRY and SYGVKD. In nucleotides, the CDR3 is TGTGCCATCGGTGATGCCGGGACAGACCGTTCACCCCTCCACTTT. This translates into CAIGDAGTDRSPLHF.

For the CDR3, the DNA is TGTGCCACCAGTGATGGGGGACTTAGTAGAGGCTACACCTTC. Protein: CATSDGGLSRGYTF. J is TRBJ1-2 and V is TRBV24-1; perhaps TRBD1 as D (5 bases). The CDR3 sequence is 14 residues long. V was pared by 3 bases and J by 8 bases, with 15 bases between. CDR1 KGHDR and CDR2 SFDVKD come from the germline V gene.

The genes are TRBV9 and TRBJ1-2, with TRBD1 matching over 7 bases. Germline CDR1 is SGDLS and CDR2 is YYNGEE. V trimming: 4 bases; J trimming: 5 bases; junction bases outside the gene matches: 8. The CDR3 runs 14 residues. CDR3 in amino acids: CASSRDRLFYGYTF. The CDR3 DNA sequence: TGTGCCAGCAGCCGGGACAGACTTTTTTATGGCTACACCTTC.

The V gene is TRBV19, the J gene TRBJ2-1, with TRBD1 matching 8 bases. J gave up 13 bases and V 5 bases, and 7 bases lay outside the gene matches. The CDR3 spans 12 residues. Germline V gene data show CDR1 as LNHDA and CDR2 as SQIVND (reference sequence). The CDR3 DNA is TGTGCCAGTAGTTTTACCAGGGGGCATCAGTTCTTC. It encodes CASSFTRGHQFF.

The J gene is TRBJ1-2, the V gene TRBV19; the match to TRBD1 covers 8 bases. Losses at the gene ends were 5 bases for V and 5 bases for J; bases not matched to a gene: 7. The CDR3 extends over 14 amino acids. Looked up from germline, CDR1 is LNHDA and CDR2 is SQIVND (reference sequence). The CDR3 reads CASSSSDRAYGYTF. Written as DNA, the CDR3 is TGTGCCAGTAGTTCCTCGGACAGGGCGTATGGCTACACCTTC.

This clone was seen a single time. The V and J genes are TRBV11-3 and TRBJ2-7; 8 bases are a match to TRBD1. V shed 3 bases and J 2 bases; nucleotides not matched to a gene: 6. The CDR3 totals 15 residues. Germline V CDR1 and CDR2: SGHNT, YENEEA. CDR3 region: CASSFGQGMTYEQYF. CDR3 sequence (DNA): TGTGCCAGCAGCTTTGGACAGGGAATGACCTACGAGCAGTACTTC.

This rearrangement joins TRBV18 to TRBJ1-2; TRBD1 might be the D (6 bases). The CDR3 spans 15 residues. Trimming stripped 3 bases from V and 4 bases from J, with 15 bases between. Germline-derived CDR1 and CDR2 are KGHSH and LQKENI. In DNA form, the CDR3 reads TGTGCCAGCTCACCCAAGGCGGACAGTACCTATGGCTACACCTTC. It codes for CASSPKADSTYGYTF.

This clone was found once. Other DNA sequences in this specimen translate into the identical CDR3. V usage is TRBV5-6 and J usage is TRBJ1-1; TRBD1 matches at 10 bases. Germline CDR1 is SGHDT and CDR2 is YYEEEE. V lost 2 bases, J lost 3 bases, and 1 base stayed unmatched. This CDR3 comprises 14 residues. The CDR3 sequence is CASSFGQGDTEAFF. In nucleotides, the CDR3 is TGTGCCAGCAGCTTTGGACAGGGGGACACTGAAGCTTTCTTT. The whole variable domain, filled in from reference TRBV5-6 and TRBJ1-1, reads DAGVTQSPTHLIKTRGQQVTLRCSPKSGHDTVSWYQQALGQGPQFIFQYYEEEERQRGNFPDRFSGHQFPNYSSELNVNALLLGDSALYLCASSFGQGDTEAFFGQGTRLTVV.

The rearrangement links TRBV6-2 or TRBV6-3 to TRBJ2-7; 9 bases align to TRBD1. Germline CDR1 reads MNHEY; CDR2 reads SVGEGT. J lost 3 bases, V lost 5 bases, and 5 bases had no gene match. CDR3 length: 14 amino acids. The chain's CDR3 is CASSLGTGNYEQYF. CDR3 DNA: TGTGCCAGCAGTCTTGGGACAGGGAACTACGAGCAGTACTTC.

The chain links TRBV5-1 to TRBJ2-3; 7 nucleotides align to TRBD1. This CDR3 is 15 amino acids long. Germline V gene lookup returns CDR1 SGHRS and CDR2 YFSETQ. Germline trimming cut 0 bases from V and 2 bases from J; bases unmatched to any gene: 3. The CDR3 is CASSLVGQITDTQYF. CDR3 DNA sequence: TGCGCCAGCAGCTTGGTGGGACAGATCACAGATACGCAGTATTTT.

The chain carries TRBV9 and TRBJ2-7; TRBD2 matches 10 bases. V shed 0 bases and J 2 bases; nucleotides not matched to a gene: 2. Germline loops: CDR1 SGDLS, CDR2 YYNGEE. The CDR3 totals 15 residues. CDR3 in DNA: TGTGCCAGCAGCGTAGCGGGGACTAGCGCCTACGAGCAGTACTTC. Protein sequence: CASSVAGTSAYEQYF. Full variable domain (missing parts from reference TRBV9 and TRBJ2-7): DSGVTQTPKHLITATGQRVTLRCSPRSGDLSVYWYQQSLDQGLQFLIQYYNGEERAKGNILERFSAQQFPDLHSELNLSSLELGDSALYFCASSVAGTSAYEQYFGPGTRLTVT.

V is TRBV27 and J is TRBJ1-2; possible D gene TRBD1, 5 bases. The CDR3 extends over 14 amino acids. The ends were cut back, 5 bases at V and 6 bases at J, with 16 bases in the middle. Germline V gene data show CDR1 as MNHEY and CDR2 as SMNVEV (reference sequence). The CDR3 bases are TGTGCCAGCAGTGCGTCACCGACAGTGAATGGCTACACCTTC. This encodes CASSASPTVNGYTF.

This sequence joins TRBV7-9 and TRBJ2-7; 7 bases line up with TRBD2. CDR3 length equals 13 residues. V lost 4 bases to trimming and J lost 2 bases; unmatched junction nucleotides: 2. CDR1 SEHNR and CDR2 FQNEAQ come from the germline V gene (reference sequence). DNA of the CDR3: TGTGCCAGCAGCTGGGGGGGGGCCTACGAGCAGTACTTC. It specifies CASSWGGAYEQYF.

This clone was seen a single time. The chain recombines TRBV7-8 with TRBJ2-1; 8 bases are a match to TRBD2. With 5 bases clipped from V and 5 bases from J, the junction kept 8 bases outside the gene matches. CDR3 length: 15 residues. CDR1 and CDR2 from the germline V gene are SGHVS and FQNEAQ. The CDR3 region is CASSPGLAGHNEQFF. In DNA, the CDR3 is TGTGCCAGCAGCCCAGGGCTAGCGGGCCACAATGAGCAGTTCTTC.

The rearrangement links TRBV19 to TRBJ1-2, with D tentatively TRBD1 (6 bases). Germline CDR1 LNHDA, CDR2 SQIVND (reference sequence). V shed 7 bases and J shed 4 bases, with 16 bases lying between them. The CDR3 has 14 amino acids. In DNA, the CDR3 is TGTGCCAGTATAACGGACAGCTCCTCCTATGGCTACACCTTC. Translation: CASITDSSSYGYTF.

The V and J genes are TRBV11-3 and TRBJ2-1, with D tentatively TRBD2 (5 bases). Germline V gene data show CDR1 as SGHNT and CDR2 as YENEEA. This CDR3 region has 16 residues. Trimming left V 5 bases short and J 6 bases short, with 20 bases between. CDR3: CASSPTGKPKGNEQFF. The CDR3 region has the DNA TGTGCCAGCAGCCCGACCGGGAAACCGAAGGGCAATGAGCAGTTCTTC. Full variable domain (remainder filled in from reference TRBV11-3 and TRBJ2-1): EAGVVQSPRYKIIEKKQPVAFWCNPISGHNTLYWYLQNLGQGPELLIRYENEEAVDDSQLPKDRFSAERLKGVDSTLKIQPAELGDSAVYLCASSPTGKPKGNEQFFGPGTRLTVL.

This chain uses TRBV12-1 with TRBJ2-5; TRBD2, the table's D call, lacks a check against the DNA. TRBV12-1 is labeled a pseudogene. This CDR3 contains 15 residues. The CDR3 DNA reads TGTGCCAGCAGTCCCTGGCGCGGGTACCAAGAGACCCAGTACTTC. Encoded protein: CASSPWRGYQETQYF.

The chain combines TRBV21-1 with TRBJ1-1. TRBV21-1 corresponds to a pseudogene. The CDR3 spans 12 residues. The CDR3 is CASLEPFGEAFF. In DNA, the CDR3 is TGTGCCAGCCTAGAACCCTTTGGTGAAGCTTTCTTT.

The chain links TRBV10-3 to TRBJ2-2, with TRBD2 matching over 8 bases. V gave up 8 bases and J gave up 5 bases; unmatched junction bases: 7. Germline V lookup: CDR1 ENHRY, CDR2 SYGVKD. This CDR3 contains 14 residues. The CDR3, as DNA: TGTGCCATCGGGGTAGCGGGGCCGACCGGGGAGCTGTTTTTT. Amino acid sequence: CAIGVAGPTGELFF.

The genes are TRBV2 and TRBJ2-5; 12 bases are a match to TRBD2. Losses at the gene ends were 7 bases for V and 5 bases for J; bases not matched to a gene: 8. The CDR3 contains 15 residues. Germline V lookup: CDR1 SNHLY, CDR2 FYNNEI. The CDR3 region is CASNLASGGEETQYF. For the CDR3, the DNA is TGTGCCAGCAATCTGGCTAGCGGGGGGGAGGAGACCCAGTACTTC.

This clone was counted a single time. The CDR3 here is CAISESGSGGARNEQFF. The DNA for the CDR3 is TGTGCCATCAGTGAGTCAGGTAGCGGGGGGGCAAGAAATGAGCAGTTCTTC. The V and J genes are TRBV10-3 and TRBJ2-1, with 11 bases matching TRBD2. J lost 7 bases, V lost 0 bases, and 8 bases had no gene match. The CDR3 runs to 17 residues. Germline V lookup: CDR1 ENHRY, CDR2 SYGVKD.

The V call is TRBV7-9, the J call TRBJ1-1; D not resolved. There are 15 residues in the CDR3. V was cut by 5 bases and J by 3 bases, with 16 bases left in between. CDR1 and CDR2 from the germline V gene are SEHNR and FQNEAQ (reference sequence). CDR3 DNA sequence: TGTGCCAGCAGCCCCGGAGTGGGAGGTTACACTGAAGCTTTCTTT. As protein: CASSPGVGGYTEAFF.

By proportion, this clone is medium-sized. V is TRBV23-1 and J is TRBJ1-6; the D gene is possibly TRBD1 (5 bases). TRBV23-1 has ORF status, its function being uncertain. Trimming took 0 bases from V and 9 from J, leaving 18 bases between them. The length of the CDR3 is 17 residues. CDR3 residues: CASSQSLGVWDGSPLHF. CDR3 coding DNA: TGCGCCAGCAGTCAATCTCTAGGGGTTTGGGATGGTTCACCCCTCCACTTT.

The chain uses TRBV3-1 (or the pseudogene TRBV3-2) and TRBJ2-5; D is uncertain. Germline assignment: CDR1 LGHDT and CDR2 YNNKEL (reference sequence). Trimming stripped 11 bases from V and 3 bases from J, with 10 bases between. CDR3 length equals 11 residues. The CDR3 DNA reads as TGTGCCGTCGGTGGAGAAGAGACCCAGTACTTC. This gives the protein CAVGGEETQYF.

The V gene is TRBV11-1, the J gene TRBJ2-1; 8 bases fit TRBD2. The CDR3 sequence is 17 residues long. Germline V CDR1 and CDR2: SGHAT, FQDESV (reference sequence). Trimming cost V 0 bases and J 7 bases; bases outside gene matches: 11. In DNA, the CDR3 is TGTGCCAGCAGCTTAGCGCTCCCCGGGGGGGCATGGAATGAGCAGTTCTTC. It specifies CASSLALPGGAWNEQFF. Looking up the rest from reference TRBV11-1 and TRBJ2-1 gives the full variable domain: EAEVAQSPRYKITEKSQAVAFWCDPISGHATLYWYRQILGQGPELLVQFQDESVVDDSQLPKDRFSAERLKGVDSTLKIQPAELGDSAMYLCASSLALPGGAWNEQFFGPGTRLTVL.

The chain couples TRBV6-4 to TRBJ2-4, with 12 bases aligning to TRBD2. Germline loops: CDR1 MRHNA, CDR2 SNTAGT. V lost 5 bases to trimming and J lost 5 bases; unmatched junction nucleotides: 1. There are 14 residues in the CDR3. This CDR3 reads CASSRLAGENIQYF. CDR3 in DNA: TGTGCCAGCAGTCGACTAGCGGGGGAAAACATTCAGTACTTC.

The V call is TRBV30, the J call TRBJ1-1; TRBD1 agrees at 8 bases. CDR3 length: 14 residues. CDR1 and CDR2 (germline): GTSNPN, SVGIG (reference sequence). The V gene end was trimmed by 5 bases and the J gene end by 1 base; junction bases not matched to a gene: 6. CDR3 sequence reads: CAWGQGLGNTEAFF. The CDR3 coding sequence is TGTGCCTGGGGACAGGGCCTAGGGAACACTGAAGCTTTCTTT. The entire variable domain, with the rest obtained from reference TRBV30 and TRBJ1-1, is as follows: SQTIHQWPATLVQPVGSPLSLECTVEGTSNPNLYWYRQAAGRGLQLLFYSVGIGQISSEVPQNLSASRPQDRQFILSSKKLLLSDSGFYLCAWGQGLGNTEAFFGQGTRLTVV.

This clone was found once. The chain links TRBV2 to TRBJ1-4; the match to TRBD1 covers 7 bases. This CDR3 contains 15 residues. Germline CDR1 is SNHLY and CDR2 is FYNNEI. V dropped 6 bases and J dropped 6; count of bases not matched to a gene: 10. Here the CDR3 reads CASRNRDSFDEKLFF. CDR3 sequence (DNA): TGTGCCAGCAGAAACCGGGACAGCTTCGATGAAAAACTGTTTTTT.

The chain uses TRBV2 and TRBJ1-2, with D unresolved. Germline V gene lookup returns CDR1 SNHLY and CDR2 FYNNEI. The CDR3 consists of 15 residues. Deletions cut 6 bases from V and 4 bases from J, with 18 bases between. CDR3 residues: CASRPDLLHGYGYTF. DNA for the CDR3: TGTGCCAGCAGACCGGACTTATTGCATGGCTATGGCTACACCTTC. Looking up the rest from reference TRBV2 and TRBJ1-2 gives the full variable domain: EPEVTQTPSHQVTQMGQEVILRCVPISNHLYFYWYRQILGQKVEFLVSFYNNEISEKSEIFDDQFSVERPDGSNFTLKIRSTKLEDSAMYFCASRPDLLHGYGYTFGSGTRLTVV.